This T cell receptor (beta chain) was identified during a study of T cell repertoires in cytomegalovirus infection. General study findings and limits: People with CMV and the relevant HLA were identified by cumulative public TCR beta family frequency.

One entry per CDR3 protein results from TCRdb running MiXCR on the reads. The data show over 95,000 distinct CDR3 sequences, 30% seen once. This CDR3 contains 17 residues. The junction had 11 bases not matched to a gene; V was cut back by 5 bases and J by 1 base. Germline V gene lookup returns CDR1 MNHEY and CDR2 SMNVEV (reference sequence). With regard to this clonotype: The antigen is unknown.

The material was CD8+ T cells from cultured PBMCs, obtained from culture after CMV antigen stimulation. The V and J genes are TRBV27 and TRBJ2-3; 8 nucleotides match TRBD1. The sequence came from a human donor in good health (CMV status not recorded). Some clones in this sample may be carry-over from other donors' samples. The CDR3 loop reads CASSTSDRGLGTDTQYF. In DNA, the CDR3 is TGTGCCAGCAGTACCAGTGACAGGGGATTGGGCACAGATACGCAGTATTTT.